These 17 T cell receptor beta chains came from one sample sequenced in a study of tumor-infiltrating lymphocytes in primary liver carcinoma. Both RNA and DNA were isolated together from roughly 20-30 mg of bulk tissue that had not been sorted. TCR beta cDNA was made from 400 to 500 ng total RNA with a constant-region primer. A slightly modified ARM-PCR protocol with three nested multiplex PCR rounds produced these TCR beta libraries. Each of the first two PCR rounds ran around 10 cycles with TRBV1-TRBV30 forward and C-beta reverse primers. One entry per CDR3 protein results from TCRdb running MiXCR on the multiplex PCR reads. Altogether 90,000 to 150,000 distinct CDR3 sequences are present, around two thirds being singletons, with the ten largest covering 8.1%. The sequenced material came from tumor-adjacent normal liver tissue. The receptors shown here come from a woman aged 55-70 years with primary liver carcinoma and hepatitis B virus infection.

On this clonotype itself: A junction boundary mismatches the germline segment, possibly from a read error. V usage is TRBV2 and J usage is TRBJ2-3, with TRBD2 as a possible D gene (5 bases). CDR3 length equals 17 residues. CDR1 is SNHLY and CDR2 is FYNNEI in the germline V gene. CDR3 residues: CASSTVAGSRSTDTQYF. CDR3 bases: TGTGCCAGCAGTACCGTCGCGGGCAGCAGGAGCACTGATACGCAGTATTTT. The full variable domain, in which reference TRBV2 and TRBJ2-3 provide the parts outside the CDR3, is EPEVTQTPSHQVTQMGQEVILRCVPISNHLYFYWYRQILGQKVEFLVSFYNNEISEKSEIFDDQFSVERPDGSNFTLKIRSTKLEDSAMYFCASSTVAGSRSTDTQYFGPGTRLTVL.

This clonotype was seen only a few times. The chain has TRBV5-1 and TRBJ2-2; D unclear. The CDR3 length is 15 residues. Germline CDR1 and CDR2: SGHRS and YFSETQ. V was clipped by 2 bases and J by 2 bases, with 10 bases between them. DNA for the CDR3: TGCGCCAGCAGCTTAGATAATAGAAACACCGGGGAGCTGTTTTTT. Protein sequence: CASSLDNRNTGELFF. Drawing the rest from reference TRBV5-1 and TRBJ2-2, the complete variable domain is KAGVTQTPRYLIKTRGQQVTLSCSPISGHRSVSWYQQTPGQGLQFLFEYFSETQRNKGNFPGRFSGRQFSNSRSEMNVSTLELGDSALYLCASSLDNRNTGELFFGEGSRLTVL.

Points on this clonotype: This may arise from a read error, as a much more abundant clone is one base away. This CDR3 is CASSLWGRAYNEQFF. CDR3 bases: TGTGCCAGCAGCTTGTGGGGGAGGGCCTACAATGAGCAGTTCTTC. The chain uses TRBV5-4 and TRBJ2-1; 7 bases match TRBD2. V lost 1 base to trimming and J lost 2 bases; unmatched junction nucleotides: 3. CDR1 is SGHNT and CDR2 is YYREEE in the germline V gene (reference sequence). This CDR3 has 15 residues. The full variable domain, rest sourced from reference TRBV5-4 and TRBJ2-1, is ETGVTQSPTHLIKTRGQQVTLRCSSQSGHNTVSWYQQALGQGPQFIFQYYREEENGRGNFPPRFSGLQFPNYSSELNVNALELDDSALYLCASSLWGRAYNEQFFGPGTRLTVL.

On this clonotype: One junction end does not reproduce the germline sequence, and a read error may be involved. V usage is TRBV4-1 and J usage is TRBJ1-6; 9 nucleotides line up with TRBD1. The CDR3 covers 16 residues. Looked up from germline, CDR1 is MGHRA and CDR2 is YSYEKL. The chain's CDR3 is CASRQDRDRANSLLHF. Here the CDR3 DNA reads TGCGCCAGCAGACAAGATAGGGACAGGGCAAATTCACTCCTCCACTTT.

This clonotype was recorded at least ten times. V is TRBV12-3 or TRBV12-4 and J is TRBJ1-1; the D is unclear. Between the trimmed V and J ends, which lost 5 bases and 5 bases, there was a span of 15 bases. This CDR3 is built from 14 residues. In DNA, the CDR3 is TGTGCCAGCAGTCCCGGAAACGGGAAAACTGAAGCTTTCTTT. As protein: CASSPGNGKTEAFF.

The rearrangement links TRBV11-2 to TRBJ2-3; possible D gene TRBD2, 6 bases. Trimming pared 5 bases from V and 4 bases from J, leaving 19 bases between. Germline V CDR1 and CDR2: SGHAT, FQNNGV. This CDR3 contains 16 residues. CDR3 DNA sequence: TGTGCCAGCAGCAAACGGGAGCCATTAAGAGCAGATACGCAGTATTTT. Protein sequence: CASSKREPLRADTQYF.

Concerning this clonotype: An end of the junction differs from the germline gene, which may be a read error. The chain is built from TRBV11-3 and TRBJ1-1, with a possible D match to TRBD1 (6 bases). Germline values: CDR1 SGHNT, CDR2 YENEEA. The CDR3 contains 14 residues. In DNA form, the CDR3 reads TGTGCTAGCAGCTTAGTCAGGGGAAGCACTGAAGCTTTATTT. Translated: CASSLVRGSTEALF.

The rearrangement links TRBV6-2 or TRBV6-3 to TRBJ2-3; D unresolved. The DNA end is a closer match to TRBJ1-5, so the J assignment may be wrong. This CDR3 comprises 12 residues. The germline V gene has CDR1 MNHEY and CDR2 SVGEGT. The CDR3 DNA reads TGTGCCAGCAGTGACCTAATAGATACGCAGCATTTT. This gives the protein CASSDLIDTQHF.

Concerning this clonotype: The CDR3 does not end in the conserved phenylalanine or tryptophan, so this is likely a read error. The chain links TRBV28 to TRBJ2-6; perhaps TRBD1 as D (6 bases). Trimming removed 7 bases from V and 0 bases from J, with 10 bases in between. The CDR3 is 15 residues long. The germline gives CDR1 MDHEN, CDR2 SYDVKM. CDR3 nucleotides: TGTGCCAGCACTACAGGGCTCTCTGGGGCCAACGTCCTGACTTAC. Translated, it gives CASTTGLSGANVLTY.

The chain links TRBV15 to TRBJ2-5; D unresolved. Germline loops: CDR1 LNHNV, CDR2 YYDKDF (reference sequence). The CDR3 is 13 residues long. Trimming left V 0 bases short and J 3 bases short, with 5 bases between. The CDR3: CATSRDGKETQYF. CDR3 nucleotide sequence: TGTGCCACCAGCAGAGACGGAAAAGAGACCCAGTACTTC. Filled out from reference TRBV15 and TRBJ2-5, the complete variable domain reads DAMVIQNPRYQVTQFGKPVTLSCSQTLNHNVMYWYQQKSSQAPKLLFHYYDKDFNNEADTPDNFQSRRPNTSFCFLDIRSPGLGDTAMYLCATSRDGKETQYFGPGTRLLVL.

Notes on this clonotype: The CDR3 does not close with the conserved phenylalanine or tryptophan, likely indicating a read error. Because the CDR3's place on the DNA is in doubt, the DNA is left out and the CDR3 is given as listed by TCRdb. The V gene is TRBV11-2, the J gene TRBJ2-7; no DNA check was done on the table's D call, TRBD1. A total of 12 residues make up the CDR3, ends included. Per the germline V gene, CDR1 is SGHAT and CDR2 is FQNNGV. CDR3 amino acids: CASSHDRNEQDL.

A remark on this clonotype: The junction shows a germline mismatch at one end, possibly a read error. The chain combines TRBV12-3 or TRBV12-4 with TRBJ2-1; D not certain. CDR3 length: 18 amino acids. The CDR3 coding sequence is TGTGCCAGCAGTTTAGTCGCCCTTTGGTGGGATCTTTACAATGAGCGGTTCTTC. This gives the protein CASSLVALWWDLYNERFF.

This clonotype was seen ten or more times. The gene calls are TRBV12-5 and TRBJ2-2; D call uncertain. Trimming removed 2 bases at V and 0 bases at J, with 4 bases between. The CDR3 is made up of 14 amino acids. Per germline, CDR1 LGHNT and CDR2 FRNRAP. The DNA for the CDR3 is TGTGCTAGTGGTTTGCAAGCGAACACCGGGGAGCTGTTTTTT. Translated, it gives CASGLQANTGELFF.

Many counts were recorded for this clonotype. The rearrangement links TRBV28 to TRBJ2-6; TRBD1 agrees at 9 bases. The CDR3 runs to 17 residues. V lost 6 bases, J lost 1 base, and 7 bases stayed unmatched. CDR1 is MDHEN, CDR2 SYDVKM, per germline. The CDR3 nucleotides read TGTGCCAGCAGATCGTGGACAGGGGAATCTGGGGCCAACGTCCTGACTTTC. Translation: CASRSWTGESGANVLTF.

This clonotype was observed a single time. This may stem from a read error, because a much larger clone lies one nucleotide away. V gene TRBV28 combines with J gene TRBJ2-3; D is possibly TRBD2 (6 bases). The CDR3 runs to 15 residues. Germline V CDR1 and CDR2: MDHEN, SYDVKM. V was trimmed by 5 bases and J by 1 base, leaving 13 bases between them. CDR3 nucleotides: TGTGCCAGCAGTCGAGAGCGGGCAGGCACAGATACGCAGTATTTT. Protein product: CASSRERAGTDTQYF.

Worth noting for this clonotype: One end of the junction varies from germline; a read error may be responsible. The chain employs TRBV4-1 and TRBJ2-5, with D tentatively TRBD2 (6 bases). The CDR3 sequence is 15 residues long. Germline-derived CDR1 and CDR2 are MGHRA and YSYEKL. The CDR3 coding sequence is TGCGTCAGCAGCCAGGATAGCGGCATGATGGCGACCCAGTACTTC. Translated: CVSSQDSGMMATQYF.

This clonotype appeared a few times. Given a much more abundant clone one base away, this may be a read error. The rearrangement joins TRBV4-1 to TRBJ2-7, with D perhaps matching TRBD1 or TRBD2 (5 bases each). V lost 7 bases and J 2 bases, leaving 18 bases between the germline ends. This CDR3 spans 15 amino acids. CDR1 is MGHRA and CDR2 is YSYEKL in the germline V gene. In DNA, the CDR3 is TGCGCCAGCAACCCTCAATCGACGGGACCCTACGAGCAGTACTTC. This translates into CASNPQSTGPYEQYF.